A single sample is the source of the 18 T cell receptor beta chains below, sequenced in a study of CD8+ T cells in alopecia areata. Extraction of RNA preceded its reverse transcription into cDNA, which served as the sequencing template. Generated by immunoSEQ multiplex PCR, the TCRdb table keeps only in-frame clones and is missing some. The table shows fewer than 200,000 clones, with 67% occurring only once. The starting material was CD8+ T cells sorted from blood, obtained at week 0. The receptors stem from a human donor with alopecia areata.

This sequence joins TRBV30 and TRBJ2-1; D unresolved. The CDR3 is made up of 12 amino acids. V gave up 0 bases and J gave up 3 bases, with 3 bases separating them. CDR1 GTSNPN and CDR2 SVGIG come from the germline V gene (reference sequence). The CDR3 sequence: CAWSVSYNEQFF. The CDR3 coding sequence is TGTGCCTGGAGTGTTAGCTACAATGAGCAGTTCTTC.

This clone was picked up a small number of times. The chain joins TRBV4-1 to TRBJ1-5; no firm D call. Trimming took 2 bases from V and 1 from J, leaving 9 bases between them. The CDR3 has 15 residues. CDR1 MGHRA and CDR2 YSYEKL come from the germline V gene. The CDR3 DNA follows: TGCGCCAGCAGCCAACAGGACGTAAGCAATCAGCCCCAGCATTTT. Translated: CASSQQDVSNQPQHF.

This clone appeared a few times. V and J are TRBV7-9 and TRBJ1-1, with D uncertain. Germline lookup yields CDR1 SEHNR and CDR2 FQNEAQ (reference sequence). The ends were cut back, 5 bases at V and 1 base at J, with 11 bases in the middle. The CDR3 has 14 amino acids. The CDR3 bases are TGTGCCAGCAGCCGTCCCGGAGCGAACACTGAAGCTTTCTTT. Amino acids: CASSRPGANTEAFF.

This clone was counted between two and nine times. The chain combines TRBV6-5 with TRBJ1-1; no reliable D call. The CDR3 has 11 residues. Per germline, CDR1 MNHEY and CDR2 SVGAGI. Trimming took 7 bases from V and 4 from J, leaving 7 bases between them. CDR3 in amino acids: CASNSPTEAFF. The CDR3 bases are TGTGCCAGCAACAGCCCCACTGAAGCTTTCTTT.

The V gene is TRBV29-1, the J gene TRBJ1-2, with TRBD1 as a possible D gene (5 bases). The germline gives CDR1 SQVTM, CDR2 ANQGSEA. The CDR3 loop spans 15 amino acids. Trimming took off 2 bases at V and 3 bases at J, with 16 bases between the two ends. CDR3 coding DNA: TGCAGCGTTGAAAGGCCCCCCGACAGTCACTATGGCTACACCTTC. It encodes CSVERPPDSHYGYTF.

As concerns this clone: The identical CDR3 is also encoded by other nucleotide sequences in the sample. The chain carries TRBV14 and TRBJ1-2; the D gene is possibly TRBD1 (6 bases). Per the germline V gene, CDR1 is SGHDN and CDR2 is FVKESK. The CDR3 consists of 13 residues. Deletions cut 4 bases from V and 4 bases from J, with 10 bases between. The CDR3 DNA reads as TGTGCCAGCAGCCTCGGGACACTCTATGGCTACACCTTC. Translation: CASSLGTLYGYTF.

This clone was recorded a few times. This chain connects TRBV6-1 to TRBJ1-5; TRBD1 matches 8 bases. This CDR3 has 18 amino acids. Germline V lookup: CDR1 MNHNS, CDR2 SASEGT. The V gene end was trimmed by 0 bases and the J gene end by 1 base; junction bases not matched to a gene: 8. CDR3 DNA: TGTGCCAGCAGTGAAGCGCTTTCAGGGGGCTTGAGCAATCAGCCCCAGCATTTT. Translating it yields CASSEALSGGLSNQPQHF.

This clone was seen just once. V and J are TRBV11-2 and TRBJ2-2, with D possibly TRBD2 on 7 matching bases. Per the germline V gene, CDR1 is SGHAT and CDR2 is FQNNGV. The CDR3 length is 14 residues. Trimming took 8 bases from V and 5 from J, leaving 15 bases between them. The CDR3 DNA sequence: TGTGCCAGCCCTGGGGGGGGGCCGACCGGGGAGCTGTTTTTT. Protein sequence: CASPGGGPTGELFF. Full variable domain (remainder filled in from reference TRBV11-2 and TRBJ2-2): EAGVAQSPRYKIIEKRQSVAFWCNPISGHATLYWYQQILGQGPKLLIQFQNNGVVDDSQLPKDRFSAERLKGVDSTLKIQPAKLEDSAVYLCASPGGGPTGELFFGEGSRLTVL.

As regards this clone: The identical CDR3 is also encoded by other nucleotide sequences in the sample. The genes are TRBV9 and TRBJ2-7; 7 nucleotides line up with TRBD1. V dropped 3 bases and J dropped 4; count of bases not matched to a gene: 4. The CDR3 sequence is 13 residues long. CDR1 and CDR2 from the germline V gene are SGDLS and YYNGEE. Here the CDR3 reads CASSGQGSYEQYF. CDR3 in DNA: TGTGCCAGCAGCGGACAGGGTTCTTACGAGCAGTACTTC.

V is TRBV6-6 and J is TRBJ2-5; perhaps D is TRBD1 or TRBD2 (5 bases each). The germline V gene has CDR1 MNHNY and CDR2 SVGAGI (reference sequence). The CDR3 totals 15 residues. Trimming pared 0 bases from V and 7 bases from J, leaving 15 bases between. CDR3 sequence (DNA): TGTGCCAGCAGTTACTCGAAGGCAGGGACGGGGACCCAGTACTTC. Protein sequence: CASSYSKAGTGTQYF.

V and J are TRBV9 and TRBJ2-3; possible D gene TRBD2, 5 bases. The CDR3 has 13 residues. V was cut by 4 bases and J by 6 bases, with 12 bases left in between. The germline V gene encodes CDR1 SGDLS and CDR2 YYNGEE. The CDR3: CASSLGRGDTQYF. The CDR3 nucleotides read TGTGCCAGCAGCCTCGGTCGCGGGGATACGCAGTATTTT.

The chain couples TRBV5-1 to TRBJ1-1, with D possibly being TRBD1 (6 bases). V lost 4 bases and J lost 0, with 10 bases in between. Germline V CDR1 and CDR2: SGHRS, YFSETQ. The CDR3 is 14 residues long. The CDR3 DNA follows: TGCGCCAGCAGCGAAACAGGGCTGAACACTGAAGCTTTCTTT. It yields the protein CASSETGLNTEAFF.

This clone was counted between two and nine times. The chain links TRBV29-1 to TRBJ2-1; weak D call: TRBD2 (5 bases). This CDR3 is 14 amino acids long. V lost 1 base and J 2 bases, leaving 9 bases between the germline ends. CDR1 SQVTM and CDR2 ANQGSEA come from the germline V gene. The CDR3 is CSVEGGITYNEQFF. The CDR3 DNA sequence: TGCAGCGTTGAAGGAGGGATTACCTACAATGAGCAGTTCTTC.

This clone turned up a few times. This chain uses TRBV4-1 with TRBJ1-3; D might be TRBD1 (6 bases). Germline CDR1 and CDR2: MGHRA and YSYEKL. V was cut by 1 base and J by 8 bases, with 15 bases left in between. The CDR3 covers 15 residues. CDR3 nucleotide sequence: TGCGCCAGCAGCCAAGGGCAGGGGTTTTGGGACACCATATATTTT. As protein: CASSQGQGFWDTIYF.

This clone appeared once. The chain carries TRBV9 and TRBJ1-2; weak D call: TRBD1 (5 bases). CDR1 and CDR2 from the germline V gene are SGDLS and YYNGEE. CDR3 length equals 13 residues. V was cut by 2 bases and J by 4 bases, with 9 bases left in between. The CDR3 sequence is CASSVTVSYGYTF. The CDR3 DNA sequence: TGTGCCAGCAGCGTGACAGTTTCCTATGGCTACACCTTC.

The sample holds a few counts of this clone. This chain uses TRBV29-1 with TRBJ1-2; TRBD1 aligns across 12 bases. Trimming at V came to 7 bases and at J to 6 bases, leaving 6 bases not matched to a gene. The germline V gene encodes CDR1 SQVTM and CDR2 ANQGSEA. The CDR3 spans 13 residues. CDR3 nucleotide sequence: TGCAGCGCGCCGGGACAGGGGGCGCATGGCTACACCTTC. Amino acid sequence: CSAPGQGAHGYTF.

The V call is TRBV4-1, the J call TRBJ1-2; D uncertain. Trimming cost V 1 base and J 8 bases, with 8 bases left between them. Germline values: CDR1 MGHRA, CDR2 YSYEKL. CDR3 length: 12 residues. The CDR3 DNA reads TGCGCCAGCAGCCAAGGAACAGAAGGCTACACCTTC. This codes for CASSQGTEGYTF.

This clone was seen just once. The gene calls are TRBV7-3 and TRBJ2-7, with D possibly matching TRBD1 (5 bases). V lost 3 bases and J lost 1, with 10 bases in between. Germline V gene data show CDR1 as SGHTA and CDR2 as FQGTGA. This CDR3 region has 14 residues. The CDR3 spells CASSFPRVSYEQYF. For the CDR3, the DNA is TGTGCCAGCAGCTTTCCCAGGGTATCCTACGAGCAGTACTTC.